This T cell receptor beta chain was obtained from a study of blood T cell repertoires in COVID-19. Sequenced by immunoSEQ multiplex PCR; TCRdb stores in-frame clones only, minus some. The table has 120,000 to 150,000 clones, roughly 84% seen once. The CDR3 has 14 residues. The germline V gene encodes CDR1 SNHLY and CDR2 FYNNEI. V lost 9 bases, J lost 2 bases, and 6 bases stayed unmatched. This receptor was taken from a man aged 25 to 40 with COVID-19, enrolled during active disease. Sequenced material: peripheral blood. The gene calls are TRBV2 and TRBJ2-7; 11 bases are a match to TRBD2. The CDR3, as DNA: TGTGCCAGGGGGACTAGCGGACTAACCTACGAGCAGTACTTC. Its protein product is CARGTSGLTYEQYF.